This paragraph covers one TCR beta chain sequence. Antigen: not known. This specimen comes from a study of T cell repertoires in cytomegalovirus infection. Overall study: Based on public TCR beta signatures, there were indications of CMV infection and of a matching HLA type.

Germline-derived CDR1 and CDR2 are MNHEY and SVGAGI. Deletions cut 0 bases from V and 4 bases from J, with 13 bases between. This CDR3 spans 16 amino acids. TCRdb reprocessed the reads with MiXCR, giving one entry per CDR3 protein. Altogether approximately 24,000 distinct CDR3 sequences are present, roughly 20% being singletons, with the ten largest covering about 90%. The chain combines TRBV6-5 with TRBJ2-1, with a possible D match to TRBD2 (5 bases). This sequence originates from a human donor in good health (CMV status not recorded). Some clones in this sample may be carry-over from other donors' samples. The sequenced sample was CD8+ T cells from cultured PBMCs, obtained from culture after CMV antigen stimulation. For the CDR3, the DNA is TGTGCCAGCAGTTACTCGCGGACTCGATGGTACAATGAGCAGTTCTTC. This sequence encodes CASSYSRTRWYNEQFF.